This T cell receptor (beta chain) came from a study of CD4 and CD8 cells across lung adenocarcinoma regions. TCRdb independently ran MiXCR on the PCR reads; one entry per CDR3 protein. The profile covers about 5,200 distinct CDR3 sequences, with about 50% appearing a single time and just under 20% taken by the ten largest. Localized lung adenocarcinoma, a non-small cell lung cancer, affected the donors. The length of the CDR3 is 15 residues. In germline, CDR1 is ENHRY, CDR2 SYGVKD. On this clonotype itself: Germline and junction disagree at one end, which may indicate a read error.

Sequenced material: CD4+ T cells from the margin of a lung tumor. The chain links TRBV10-3 to TRBJ2-3; D is perhaps TRBD2 (6 bases). The receptor's source is a male donor with lung adenocarcinoma. The CD4 and CD8 labels of this study may be unreliable. CDR3 in amino acids: CAIGLQAGSTETQYF. The CDR3, as DNA: TGTGCCATCGGCCTCCAGGCCGGGAGCACAGAGACGCAGTATTTT.